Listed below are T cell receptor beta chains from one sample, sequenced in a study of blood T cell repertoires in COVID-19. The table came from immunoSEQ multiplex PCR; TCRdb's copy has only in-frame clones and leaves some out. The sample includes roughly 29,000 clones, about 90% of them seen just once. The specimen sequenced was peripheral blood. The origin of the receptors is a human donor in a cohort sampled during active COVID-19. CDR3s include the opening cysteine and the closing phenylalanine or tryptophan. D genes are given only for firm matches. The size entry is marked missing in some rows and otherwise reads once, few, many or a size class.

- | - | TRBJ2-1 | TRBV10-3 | TGTGCCATCAGTGGGGACACCAAGAATGAGCAGTTCTTC | CAISGDTKNEQFF
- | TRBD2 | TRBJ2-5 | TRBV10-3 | TGTGCCATCAGTAACGCGGGACTAGCGGGGCCTCAAGAGACCCAGTACTTC | CAISNAGLAGPQETQYF
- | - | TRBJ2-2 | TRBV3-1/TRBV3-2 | TGTGCCAGCAGCCCCGGAGGGCTCACCGGGGAGCTGTTTTTT | CASSPGGLTGELFF
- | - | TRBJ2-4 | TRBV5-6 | TGTGCCAGCCCTCGACGGGGTCTCCTAGCCAAAAACATTCAGTACTTC | CASPRRGLLAKNIQYF
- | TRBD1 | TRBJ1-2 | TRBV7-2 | TGTGCCAGCAGCTTACCGGGACAGGGCTTCTATGGCTACACCTTC | CASSLPGQGFYGYTF
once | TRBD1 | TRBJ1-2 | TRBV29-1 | TGCAGCGTTGAAGCAGGACAGGGGACCTATGGCTACACCTTC | CSVEAGQGTYGYTF
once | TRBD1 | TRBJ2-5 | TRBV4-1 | TGCGCCAGCAGCCGCGGACAGGGAATATTGAGGGAGACCCAGTACTTC | CASSRGQGILRETQYF
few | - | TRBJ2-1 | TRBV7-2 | TGTGCCAGCAGCTCAGGACTCCACAATGAGCAGTTCTTC | CASSSGLHNEQFF
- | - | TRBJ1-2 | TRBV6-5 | TGTGCCAGCAGTTCCACCTCTCCGGGTCCTAACTATGGCTACACCTTC | CASSSTSPGPNYGYTF
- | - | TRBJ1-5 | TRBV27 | TGTGCCAGCAGTTTACAGGGTCCCAATCAGCCCCAGCATTTT | CASSLQGPNQPQHF
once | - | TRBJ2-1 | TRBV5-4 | TGTGCCAGCAGCCGAATCGCTGGGGGGTTAAATGAGCAGTTCTTC | CASSRIAGGLNEQFF
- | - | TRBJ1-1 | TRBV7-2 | TGTGCCAGCAGCCAGGACACCCCGAACACTGAAGCTTTCTTT | CASSQDTPNTEAFF
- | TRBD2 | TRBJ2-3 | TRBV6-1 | TGTGCCAGCAGTGAAGCGCGGGCGGGGGGCCCAGATACGCAGTATTTT | CASSEARAGGPDTQYF